This T cell receptor (beta chain) was identified in a study of regulatory T cells in long-lasting Graves disease. General study points: Newly diagnosed patients shared about a thousand public clonotypes; persistent patients shared approximately 2,700. With persistent disease, TRBV28, TRBJ1-2 and TRBJ2-5 were the favored segments.

For TCR beta, libraries came from iRepertoire HTBI primers and Arm-PCR of CDR3 regions. One entry per CDR3 protein results from TCRdb running MiXCR on the multiplex PCR reads. Here the sample spans approximately 400,000 distinct CDR3 sequences, less than 25% being singletons. Comment on this clonotype: The antigen is undetermined.

The CDR3 runs 14 residues. The V gene's germline CDR1 is MNHEY and CDR2 SMNVEV (reference sequence). The V and J ends lost 6 bases and 6 bases, in that order; junction bases with no gene match: 6. Specified time point: persistent/refractory GD, antithyroid drugs over 5 years with positive TRAb. PBMCs provided the RNA from which the TCR library was made. Graves' disease diagnosis followed American Thyroid Association guidelines. The patient group derived from an endocrinology department in Xi'an, China. The V and J genes are TRBV27 and TRBJ2-7, with TRBD1 identical over 12 bases. The sequence derives from a female donor with Graves disease. Here the sequenced sample was peripheral blood mononuclear cells (PBMCs), taken when the disease was refractory, from a patient treated with antithyroid drugs. In DNA form, the CDR3 reads TGTGCCAGCAGGCCGGGACAGGGGGCCGGCGAGCAGTACTTC. Amino acid sequence: CASRPGQGAGEQYF.